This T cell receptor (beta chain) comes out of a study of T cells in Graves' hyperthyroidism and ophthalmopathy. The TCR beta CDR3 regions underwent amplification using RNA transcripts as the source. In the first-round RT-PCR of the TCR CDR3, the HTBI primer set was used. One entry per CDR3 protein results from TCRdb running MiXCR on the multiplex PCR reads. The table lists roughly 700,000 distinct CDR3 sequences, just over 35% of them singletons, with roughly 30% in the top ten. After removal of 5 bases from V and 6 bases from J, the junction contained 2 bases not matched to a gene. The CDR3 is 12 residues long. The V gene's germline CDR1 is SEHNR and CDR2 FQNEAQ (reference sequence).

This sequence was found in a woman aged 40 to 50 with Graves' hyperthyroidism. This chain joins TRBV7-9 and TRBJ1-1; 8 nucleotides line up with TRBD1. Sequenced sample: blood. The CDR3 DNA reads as TGTGCCAGCAGCCAGGGGGCCCCTGAAGCTTTCTTT. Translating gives CASSQGAPEAFF.